A single sample is the source of the 16 T cell receptor beta chains below, sequenced in a study of Ad26.COV2.S vaccination and SARS-CoV-2 variants. Treatment defined: around 19 received Ad26.COV2.S at low or high dose, single or two shots; about 5 received placebo; per-sample allocation not given. Sampling happened 63 days after the first vaccine or placebo injection. TCRdb keeps only in-frame clones here, not all; method: immunoSEQ multiplex PCR. The sample consists of fewer than 400,000 clones, 86% of them appearing once. Sequencing was performed on peripheral blood, taken in a trial of Ad26.COV2.S vaccine versus placebo. These receptors were obtained from a person aged 18-65 years who received the Ad26.COV2.S COVID-19 vaccine or a placebo.

The chain employs TRBV7-9 and TRBJ1-2; D is unresolved. V shed 1 base and J shed 8 bases, with 17 bases lying between them. The germline CDR1 and CDR2 sequences are SEHNR and FQNEAQ (reference sequence). The CDR3 has 15 residues. DNA of the CDR3: TGTGCCAGCAGCTTAGGTATCTCTACCAGCGGAGGCTACACCTTC. Encoded protein: CASSLGISTSGGYTF.

The V gene is TRBV18, the J gene TRBJ2-7, with D perhaps TRBD1 or TRBD2 (6 bases each). Trimming removed 4 bases at V and 3 bases at J, with 10 bases between. Germline lookup yields CDR1 KGHSH and CDR2 LQKENI. The CDR3 sequence is 13 residues long. The CDR3 DNA sequence: TGTGCCAGCTCACGACTAGGGGGCTACGAGCAGTACTTC. Translating it yields CASSRLGGYEQYF.

This clone was seen just once. V and J are TRBV11-2 and TRBJ2-7; D possibly corresponds to TRBD2 (6 bases). Germline V lookup: CDR1 SGHAT, CDR2 FQNNGV. V lost 0 bases to trimming and J lost 0 bases, with 15 bases between them. The CDR3 covers 17 residues. The CDR3 nucleotides read TGTGCCAGCAGCTTAGATGGGGGGAAGTTTGGCTCCTACGAGCAGTACTTC. Translated: CASSLDGGKFGSYEQYF.

This chain uses TRBV10-3 with TRBJ2-2; 8 bases align to TRBD2. Trimming cost V 3 bases and J 3 bases; bases outside gene matches: 3. The CDR3 is made up of 15 amino acids. The germline V gene has CDR1 ENHRY and CDR2 SYGVKD. The CDR3 DNA is TGTGCCATCAGTGAATGGCGGGGGGACACCGGGGAGCTGTTTTTT. This sequence encodes CAISEWRGDTGELFF.

As regards this clone: The sample carries other DNA sequences with the same CDR3. The chain uses TRBV9 and TRBJ1-6, with D possibly matching TRBD1 (5 bases). This CDR3 has 14 residues. Germline CDR1 SGDLS, CDR2 YYNGEE. Trimming removed 2 bases at V and 7 bases at J, with 10 bases between. Written as DNA, the CDR3 is TGTGCCAGCAGCGTCGGGGGTTTGAATTCACCCCTCCACTTT. Its protein product is CASSVGGLNSPLHF.

V gene TRBV6-2 or TRBV6-3 combines with J gene TRBJ1-5; 7 bases are a match to TRBD1. This CDR3 contains 15 residues. CDR1 MNHEY and CDR2 SVGEGT come from the germline V gene. Trimming took 2 bases from V and 3 from J; bases not matched to a gene: 4. The CDR3 region is CASSYRQGLNQPQHF. Written as DNA, the CDR3 is TGTGCCAGCAGTTACAGACAGGGCCTCAATCAGCCCCAGCATTTT.

CDR3 amino acids: CASSPPSRGTGFSPLHF. The CDR3 bases are TGTGCCAGCTCACCACCCAGCCGCGGAACAGGCTTTTCACCCCTCCACTTT. The V and J genes are TRBV18 and TRBJ1-6; D possibly corresponds to TRBD1 (5 bases). Germline CDR1 and CDR2: KGHSH and LQKENI. This CDR3 is built from 17 residues. Trimming took off 0 bases at V and 9 bases at J, with 18 bases between the two ends.

The chain joins TRBV7-6 to TRBJ1-1; 8 nucleotides line up with TRBD1. The CDR3 totals 13 residues. CDR1 SGHVS and CDR2 FNYEAQ come from the germline V gene. The V gene end was trimmed by 4 bases and the J gene end by 6 bases; junction bases not matched to a gene: 4. CDR3 DNA: TGTGCCAGCAGCTCAGGGGGCCTCGCTGAAGCTTTCTTT. It translates to CASSSGGLAEAFF.

This clone has just one count. This sequence joins TRBV7-3 and TRBJ1-1; the match to TRBD1 covers 8 bases. This CDR3 contains 16 residues. The germline gives CDR1 SGHTA, CDR2 FQGTGA. J was trimmed by 4 bases and V by 0 bases; bases with no gene match: 7. Written as DNA, the CDR3 is TGTGCCAGCAGCTTAACTGGGACAGGATCCATCACTGAAGCTTTCTTT. Translated, it gives CASSLTGTGSITEAFF. Full variable domain (rest looked up from reference TRBV7-3 and TRBJ1-1): GAGVSQTPSNKVTEKGKYVELRCDPISGHTALYWYRQSLGQGPEFLIYFQGTGAADDSGLPNDRFFAVRPEGSVSTLKIQRTERGDSAVYLCASSLTGTGSITEAFFGQGTRLTVV.

This clone was found a few times. The rearrangement uses TRBV6-2 or TRBV6-3 and TRBJ2-7, with a weak D call TRBD1 (6 bases). Deletions cut 4 bases from V and 3 bases from J, with 7 bases between. The CDR3 is 12 amino acids. Germline loops: CDR1 MNHEY, CDR2 SVGEGT. CDR3 amino acids: CASSSGDYEQYF. The DNA for the CDR3 is TGTGCCAGCAGTTCAGGGGACTACGAGCAGTACTTC.

This clone was seen more than once but under ten times. The chain combines TRBV6-5 with TRBJ1-5; a possible D gene is TRBD1 (5 bases). Germline lookup yields CDR1 MNHEY and CDR2 SVGAGI. Trimming left V 2 bases short and J 3 bases short, with 11 bases between. This CDR3 is 15 amino acids long. The CDR3 nucleotides read TGTGCCAGCAGTTACGGGGCAGGGAACAATCAGCCCCAGCATTTT. It is translated as CASSYGAGNNQPQHF.

The CDR3 is CAISDLAGAYNEQFF. The CDR3 region has the DNA TGTGCCATCAGTGACCTAGCGGGGGCCTACAATGAGCAGTTCTTC. The chain recombines TRBV10-3 with TRBJ2-1; 10 bases map to TRBD2. This CDR3 comprises 15 residues. Per germline, CDR1 ENHRY and CDR2 SYGVKD. Trimming cost V 3 bases and J 2 bases; bases outside gene matches: 1.

The rearrangement uses TRBV4-3 and TRBJ2-7, with 10 bases that match TRBD1. The germline CDR1 and CDR2 sequences are LGHNA and YSLEER. V was pared by 6 bases and J by 3 bases, with 11 bases of the junction left unmatched. The CDR3 is 16 residues long. The CDR3, as DNA: TGCGCCAGCAGTTTCTCCGGGACAGGGGAGGTCTACGAGCAGTACTTC. Its protein product is CASSFSGTGEVYEQYF.

The chain couples TRBV10-3 to TRBJ2-2; TRBD1 matches at 7 bases. The V and J ends lost 10 bases and 5 bases, in that order; junction bases with no gene match: 7. The CDR3 is 13 residues long. Germline CDR1 ENHRY, CDR2 SYGVKD. The CDR3 protein is CATRTGPTGELFF. As DNA, the CDR3 is TGTGCCACACGGACAGGACCTACCGGGGAGCTGTTTTTT.

The sample holds one count of this clone. V is TRBV30 and J is TRBJ2-5; 8 positions match TRBD1. Germline lookup yields CDR1 GTSNPN and CDR2 SVGIG (reference sequence). This CDR3 region has 13 residues. V dropped 5 bases and J dropped 5; count of bases not matched to a gene: 7. This chain's CDR3 is CAWATGVLETQYF. CDR3 nucleotides: TGTGCCTGGGCGACAGGGGTGTTGGAGACCCAGTACTTC. Full variable domain (remainder filled in from reference TRBV30 and TRBJ2-5): SQTIHQWPATLVQPVGSPLSLECTVEGTSNPNLYWYRQAAGRGLQLLFYSVGIGQISSEVPQNLSASRPQDRQFILSSKKLLLSDSGFYLCAWATGVLETQYFGPGTRLLVL.

CDR3 loop: CASSGRGREAFF. CDR3 nucleotides: TGTGCCAGCAGTGGGCGAGGCAGAGAAGCTTTCTTT. V gene TRBV2 combines with J gene TRBJ1-1; D uncertain. Looked up from germline, CDR1 is SNHLY and CDR2 is FYNNEI. This CDR3 has 12 residues. Trimming removed 4 bases from V and 8 bases from J, with 11 bases in between. The entire variable domain, with the rest obtained from reference TRBV2 and TRBJ1-1, is as follows: EPEVTQTPSHQVTQMGQEVILRCVPISNHLYFYWYRQILGQKVEFLVSFYNNEISEKSEIFDDQFSVERPDGSNFTLKIRSTKLEDSAMYFCASSGRGREAFFGQGTRLTVV.